This TCR beta chain was recorded in a study of identical twins. Study results and limitations: The study based its conclusions on cross-sectional statistical analysis and did not follow the same donors. Out-of-frame beta chain sequences displayed weaker excess sharing between twins. Out-of-frame TCR alpha sharing in monozygotic twins exceeded recombination model predictions.

V lost 0 bases and J lost 7; bases outside the gene matches: 12. The CDR3 totals 17 residues. Germline V lookup: CDR1 SGHRS, CDR2 YFSETQ. A note on this clonotype: No antigen is known for it.

TCRdb independently ran MiXCR on the 5' RACE reads; one entry per CDR3 protein. The data contain around 510,000 distinct CDR3 sequences, 13% to 15% of them singletons. Another study also made use of these data, one on yellow fever vaccine responses in identical twins. That report notes: Twins' T cell vaccine responses reportedly looked partly convergent, partly personalized.

Source material: CD4+ T cells sorted from blood. This receptor was identified in a woman under 30 in good health. The rearrangement joins TRBV5-1 to TRBJ2-1, with 8 bases lining up with TRBD2. CDR3 in DNA: TGCGCCAGCAGCTTGGCCTTCTTAGGACTAGCTACTAATGAGCAGTTCTTC. It translates to CASSLAFLGLATNEQFF.